The rows below give T cell receptor beta chains drawn from one sample of a study of blood T cell repertoires in COVID-19. The data were produced by immunoSEQ multiplex PCR, yet TCRdb's version contains in-frame clones alone and is incomplete. The sample yields almost 250,000 clones, about 89% seen once. The sample taken for sequencing was PBMCs or T cells enriched from blood (not recorded which). The origin of the receptors is a woman aged 30 to 39 who had recovered from COVID-19. The CDR3 runs from the conserved cysteine through the conserved F or W. A D gene is named only where the DNA matches it firmly. Clone size is not always given. Where it is, it says once, few, many or a class for expanded clones.

J gene,clone size,D gene,V gene,CDR3 protein,CDR3 DNA
TRBJ2-1,once,NA,TRBV6-5,CASSYRQGYEQFF,TGTGCCAGCAGTTATCGGCAGGGGTATGAGCAGTTCTTC
TRBJ1-3,NA,NA,TRBV16,CASTGPSGNTIYF,TGTGCCAGCACCGGTCCCTCTGGAAACACCATATATTTT
TRBJ1-1,once,TRBD1,TRBV2,CASKVAGGTEAFF,TGTGCCAGCAAGGTGGCAGGGGGCACTGAAGCTTTCTTT
TRBJ1-1,NA,NA,TRBV7-2,CASSPPTGYTEAFF,TGTGCCAGCAGCCCCCCTACAGGGTACACTGAAGCTTTCTTT
TRBJ2-1,once,NA,TRBV4-3,CASSQEGGSYNEQFF,TGCGCCAGCAGCCAAGAAGGGGGCTCCTACAATGAGCAGTTCTTC
TRBJ2-3,once,NA,TRBV4-1,CASSQDLVANARTTDTQYF,TGCGCCAGCAGCCAAGATTTAGTAGCAAACGCTCGTACCACAGATACGCAGTATTTT
TRBJ2-1,NA,NA,TRBV3-1/TRBV3-2,CASSQDLGPYNEQFF,TGTGCCAGCAGCCAAGATCTGGGCCCTTACAATGAGCAGTTCTTC
TRBJ1-4,NA,NA,TRBV7-2,CASSLALSGEKLFF,TGTGCCAGCAGCCTAGCTCTAAGCGGGGAAAAACTGTTTTTT
TRBJ1-1,NA,NA,TRBV2,CAIHPPGGTEAFF,TGTGCCATCCACCCACCGGGGGGAACTGAAGCTTTCTTT
TRBJ2-2,NA,TRBD1,TRBV5-4,CASSWPGQGVGGELFF,TGTGCCAGCAGCTGGCCAGGACAGGGGGTTGGCGGGGAGCTGTTTTTT
TRBJ1-1,NA,NA,TRBV18,CASSPLGVNTEAFF,TGTGCCAGCTCACCACTCGGGGTGAACACTGAAGCTTTCTTT
TRBJ1-1,NA,NA,TRBV18,CASSPIQGRGTEAFF,TGTGCCAGCTCACCGATACAGGGAAGGGGCACTGAAGCTTTCTTT
TRBJ2-7,NA,NA,TRBV28,CASSLGGFITYEQYF,TGTGCCAGCAGTTTAGGCGGTTTCATAACCTACGAGCAGTACTTC
TRBJ1-5,NA,TRBD1,TRBV7-2,CASSAQGASGSQPQHF,TGTGCCAGCAGCGCACAGGGGGCAAGTGGAAGCCAGCCCCAGCATTTT
TRBJ1-2,once,TRBD1,TRBV4-3,CASSQSTPQTGIYGYTF,TGCGCCAGCAGCCAATCAACACCCCAGACAGGGATCTATGGCTACACCTTC
TRBJ2-3,NA,TRBD2,TRBV5-1,CASSLGAGLTDTQYF,TGCGCCAGCAGCTTGGGAGCGGGGCTCACAGATACGCAGTATTTT
TRBJ1-6,NA,NA,TRBV9,CASSVGAGAPDNSPLHF,TGTGCCAGCAGCGTAGGAGCAGGGGCCCCGGATAATTCACCCCTCCACTTT
TRBJ2-1,many,NA,TRBV9,CASSPAREQFF,TGTGCCAGCAGCCCCGCGCGCGAGCAGTTCTTC
TRBJ1-5,few,NA,TRBV7-8,CASSLALGEGQPQHF,TGTGCCAGCAGCTTAGCGCTAGGGGAGGGACAGCCCCAGCATTTT
TRBJ1-2,NA,TRBD1,TRBV6-2/TRBV6-3,CASSYSTGGRRNYGYTF,TGTGCCAGCAGTTACTCAACAGGGGGTCGTCGGAACTATGGCTACACCTTC
TRBJ2-3,NA,TRBD2,TRBV7-9,CASSLDYSGDTQYF,TGTGCCAGCAGCCTAGATTATAGCGGGGATACGCAGTATTTT
TRBJ1-1,NA,TRBD1,TRBV5-6,CASSRQGFAEAFF,TGTGCCAGCAGTAGACAGGGGTTCGCTGAAGCTTTCTTT
TRBJ2-1,NA,NA,TRBV7-9,CASSLTAAYNEQFF,TGTGCCAGCAGCCTTACAGCGGCCTACAATGAGCAGTTCTTC
TRBJ1-1,NA,TRBD1,TRBV7-2,CASSSTVRDRGRMNTEAFF,TGTGCCAGCAGCTCAACTGTAAGGGACAGGGGCCGGATGAACACTGAAGCTTTCTTT
TRBJ2-7,NA,TRBD2,TRBV6-5,CASSYVTSGRHEQYF,TGTGCCAGCAGTTACGTGACTAGCGGGAGACACGAGCAGTACTTC
TRBJ2-1,NA,NA,TRBV11-2,CASSLVGARSSYNEQFF,TGTGCCAGCAGCTTAGTGGGGGCGAGAAGCTCCTACAATGAGCAGTTCTTC
TRBJ1-5,NA,NA,TRBV7-2,CASSLSLGGNQPQHF,TGTGCCAGCAGCTTAAGCCTCGGAGGAAATCAGCCCCAGCATTTT
TRBJ2-3,NA,NA,TRBV24-1,CATSDLSAGTDTQYF,TGTGCCACCAGTGATTTGTCGGCGGGCACAGATACGCAGTATTTT
TRBJ1-2,NA,NA,TRBV19,CASSPEGLVSLNYGYTF,TGTGCCAGTAGTCCCGAGGGACTAGTAAGCCTTAACTATGGCTACACCTTC
TRBJ2-7,NA,TRBD1,TRBV5-8,CASSTDRGPGEQYF,TGTGCCAGCAGCACGGACAGGGGGCCGGGCGAGCAGTACTTC
TRBJ2-2,NA,NA,TRBV19,CASSTPYGGNTGELFF,TGTGCCAGTAGTACCCCTTATGGCGGGAACACCGGGGAGCTGTTTTTT
TRBJ2-5,NA,NA,TRBV6-5,CASSRDNPEETQYF,TGTGCCAGCAGCCGGGACAACCCCGAAGAGACCCAGTACTTC
TRBJ1-2,NA,NA,TRBV10-3,CAISDSYGYTF,TGTGCCATCAGTGACAGCTATGGCTACACCTTC
TRBJ1-5,NA,NA,TRBV10-3,CAIGGNNQPQHF,TGTGCCATCGGTGGTAACAATCAGCCCCAGCATTTT
TRBJ2-7,few,TRBD1,TRBV5-1,CASSSGQGAWYEQYF,TGCGCCAGCAGCTCGGGACAGGGGGCTTGGTACGAGCAGTACTTC
TRBJ2-3,once,TRBD2,TRBV2,CAKTSGRAKHTQYF,TGTGCCAAGACTAGCGGGAGGGCCAAACATACGCAGTATTTT
TRBJ2-1,NA,TRBD2,TRBV7-6,CASSLSMAGEGGNEQFF,TGTGCCAGCAGCCTCTCAATGGCGGGAGAAGGAGGAAATGAGCAGTTCTTC
TRBJ2-2,NA,TRBD2,TRBV27,CASSPTGTTNTGELFF,TGTGCCAGCAGTCCCACCGGGACTACGAACACCGGGGAGCTGTTTTTT
TRBJ1-2,NA,NA,TRBV6-5,CASSYGGGGIHGYTF,TGTGCCAGCAGTTACGGCGGGGGTGGGATTCATGGCTACACCTTC
TRBJ1-2,NA,NA,TRBV7-9,CASSLDRVEYGYTF,TGTGCCAGCAGCTTAGACAGGGTGGAATATGGCTACACCTTC
TRBJ1-1,NA,TRBD1,TRBV5-1,CASSLDGQGGNTEAFF,TGCGCCAGCAGCTTGGATGGACAGGGGGGAAACACTGAAGCTTTCTTT
TRBJ2-1,NA,NA,TRBV7-2,CASSPAFTLHNEQFF,TGTGCCAGCAGCCCCGCGTTTACCCTACACAATGAGCAGTTCTTC
TRBJ1-4,NA,TRBD1,TRBV5-4,CASSSTGSNEKLFF,TGTGCCAGCAGCTCGACAGGGAGTAATGAAAAACTGTTTTTT
TRBJ2-3,once,TRBD2,TRBV27,CASSSGLAGRTDTQYF,TGTGCCAGCAGTTCGGGACTAGCGGGGCGCACAGATACGCAGTATTTT
TRBJ1-1,NA,TRBD1,TRBV6-2/TRBV6-3,CASSYNYRQGMNTEAFF,TGTGCCAGCAGTTACAACTATAGACAGGGGATGAACACTGAAGCTTTCTTT
TRBJ1-1,NA,NA,TRBV29-1,CSAELRDIGAFF,TGCAGCGCCGAACTTCGGGATATTGGAGCTTTCTTT
TRBJ1-2,NA,TRBD1,TRBV7-2,CASSFAGGNYGYTF,TGTGCCAGCAGCTTCGCAGGGGGCAACTATGGCTACACCTTC
TRBJ1-4,once,TRBD1,TRBV28,CASSSIQGARSEKLFF,TGTGCCAGCAGTTCAATCCAGGGGGCGCGATCTGAAAAACTGTTTTTT
TRBJ1-5,NA,NA,TRBV24-1,CATSDSGDRNQPQHF,TGTGCCACCAGTGATTCAGGGGATCGAAATCAGCCCCAGCATTTT
TRBJ1-2,NA,TRBD1,TRBV6-5,CASSSWTGGNYGYTF,TGTGCCAGCAGCTCCTGGACAGGGGGCAACTATGGCTACACCTTC
TRBJ1-1,NA,TRBD1,TRBV6-2/TRBV6-3,CASSTQGSTEAFF,TGTGCCAGCAGTACACAGGGGAGCACTGAAGCTTTCTTT
TRBJ2-7,NA,TRBD2,TRBV29-1,CSVGQGLAGEQYF,TGCAGCGTTGGACAGGGACTAGCTGGCGAGCAGTACTTC
TRBJ2-3,NA,TRBD2,TRBV11-1,CASSSGLAGSDTQYF,TGTGCCAGCAGCTCCGGACTAGCGGGGTCAGATACGCAGTATTTT
TRBJ1-2,NA,TRBD1,TRBV4-2,CASSQPGQTSWGYTF,TGTGCCAGCAGCCAACCGGGACAGACTTCTTGGGGCTACACCTTC
TRBJ1-2,NA,TRBD1,TRBV30,CAWSVDRPPPGYTF,TGTGCCTGGAGTGTGGACAGGCCCCCCCCTGGCTACACCTTC
TRBJ2-1,NA,NA,TRBV27,CASRNRDSGLGGNEQFF,TGTGCCAGCAGAAATCGGGACTCGGGGTTAGGTGGCAATGAGCAGTTCTTC